This is a list of T cell receptor beta chains from one sample in a study of CD8 T cells in ankylosing spondylitis. TCRdb recomputed calls from the 5' RACE reads with MiXCR, one row per CDR3 protein. The sample records 25,000 to 35,000 distinct CDR3 sequences, roughly 33% being singletons. The sequencing sample was made of synovial fluid, either unsorted or a sorted T cell fraction (not recorded which). All receptors come from a male donor with ankylosing spondylitis. Both conserved end residues are part of each CDR3. Each record gives: J gene, D gene, clone size, V gene, CDR3 DNA, CDR3 protein. D genes are given only for firm matches. Clone size is stated in some rows and not others, as once, few, many or a class when expanded.

J gene: TRBJ1-4
D gene: TRBD1
clone size: few
V gene: TRBV5-1
CDR3 DNA: TGCGCCAGCAGCTCGACAGGGGATGGGGAAAAACTGTTTTTT
CDR3 protein: CASSSTGDGEKLFF

J gene: TRBJ1-2
D gene: NA
clone size: NA
V gene: TRBV9
CDR3 DNA: TGTGCCAGCAGGTCGGGGATTCGTGGCTACACCTTC
CDR3 protein: CASRSGIRGYTF

J gene: TRBJ1-5
D gene: TRBD1
clone size: NA
V gene: TRBV7-9
CDR3 DNA: TGTGCCAGCAGCCGGAGTGGGGACAGGGGGCGCGATCAGCCCCAGCATTTT
CDR3 protein: CASSRSGDRGRDQPQHF

J gene: TRBJ2-1
D gene: NA
clone size: NA
V gene: TRBV12-3/TRBV12-4
CDR3 DNA: TGTGCCAGCAGTTTAGGGGGCTTCAATGAGCAGTTCTTC
CDR3 protein: CASSLGGFNEQFF

J gene: TRBJ2-3
D gene: TRBD2
clone size: NA
V gene: TRBV20-1
CDR3 DNA: TGCAGTGCTAGAGACGGGACTAGCGTTAGCACAGATACGCAGTATTTT
CDR3 protein: CSARDGTSVSTDTQYF

J gene: TRBJ2-1
D gene: TRBD2
clone size: few
V gene: TRBV19
CDR3 DNA: TGTGCCAGTGAGGGACTAGCGGGAGGGCCCAATGAGCAGTTCTTC
CDR3 protein: CASEGLAGGPNEQFF

J gene: TRBJ2-1
D gene: NA
clone size: few
V gene: TRBV11-2
CDR3 DNA: TGTGCCAGCAGCTTAGATCGTCAGGAGCAGTTCTTC
CDR3 protein: CASSLDRQEQFF

J gene: TRBJ2-3
D gene: NA
clone size: NA
V gene: TRBV10-3
CDR3 DNA: TGTGCCATCAGTGAGTCTGCCAGCACAGATACGCAGTATTTT
CDR3 protein: CAISESASTDTQYF

J gene: TRBJ1-5
D gene: NA
clone size: NA
V gene: TRBV19
CDR3 DNA: TGTGCCAGTAGCGTACAGGACGGAGGCAATCAGCCCCAGCATTTT
CDR3 protein: CASSVQDGGNQPQHF

J gene: TRBJ2-2
D gene: TRBD2
clone size: NA
V gene: TRBV4-1
CDR3 DNA: TGCGCCAGCAGCCACAGCGGGAGGGTGTCCACCGGGGAGCTGTTTTTT
CDR3 protein: CASSHSGRVSTGELFF

J gene: TRBJ1-2
D gene: TRBD1
clone size: once
V gene: TRBV27
CDR3 DNA: TGTGCCAGCAGTTTGGGAGGGGGGACAGGGTTATCAAACTATGGCTACACCTTC
CDR3 protein: CASSLGGGTGLSNYGYTF

J gene: TRBJ2-1
D gene: TRBD2
clone size: NA
V gene: TRBV6-5
CDR3 DNA: TGTGCCAGCAGGTACTCCCTTTTTGGGACTAGCGGGTACAATGAGCAGTTCTTC
CDR3 protein: CASRYSLFGTSGYNEQFF

J gene: TRBJ1-5
D gene: NA
clone size: few
V gene: TRBV10-1
CDR3 DNA: TGCGCCAGCAGTGAGTCGACGGGTCAGCCCCAGCATTTT
CDR3 protein: CASSESTGQPQHF